The 5 T cell receptor beta chains reported below all come from one sample, sequenced in a study of blood T cell repertoires in COVID-19. Clones were sequenced by immunoSEQ multiplex PCR, and TCRdb holds only the in-frame ones, with some missing. The sample carries over 80,000 clones, 60% to 85% recorded once. The sample comprised peripheral blood. Receptors originate from a woman older than 75 with active or convalescent COVID-19.

This chain connects TRBV11-1 to TRBJ2-1; 12 bases agree with TRBD2. With V trimmed by 6 bases and J by 8 bases, 8 bases remained unmatched. CDR1 is SGHAT and CDR2 is FQDESV in the germline V gene (reference sequence). The CDR3 runs 15 residues. The CDR3 protein is CASSRTSGIWDEQFF. The CDR3 nucleotides are TGTGCCAGCAGTCGGACTAGCGGGATTTGGGATGAGCAGTTCTTC.

The V and J genes are TRBV2 and TRBJ2-7, with 9 bases matching TRBD2. Germline V gene data show CDR1 as SNHLY and CDR2 as FYNNEI. Trimming took 6 bases from V and 3 from J; bases not matched to a gene: 0. This CDR3 has 12 amino acids. This chain's CDR3 is CASRRGGYEQYF. For the CDR3, the DNA is TGTGCCAGCAGGCGGGGGGGCTACGAGCAGTACTTC.

The chain has TRBV11-2 and TRBJ1-3, with D perhaps matching TRBD1 (6 bases). With 8 bases removed from V and 1 base from J, the gap between germline ends came to 21 bases. The CDR3 is 17 residues long. Germline-derived CDR1 and CDR2 are SGHAT and FQNNGV. The CDR3 nucleotides are TGTGCCAGCCGCTATGGCGGGGGGCTTAGTTCTGGAAACACCATATATTTT. It yields the protein CASRYGGGLSSGNTIYF.

The rearrangement links TRBV19 to TRBJ2-7; tentative D call: TRBD1 (7 bases). Per germline, CDR1 LNHDA and CDR2 SQIVND (reference sequence). The CDR3 is made up of 16 amino acids. The V end was cut by 4 bases, the J end by 4 bases, with 20 bases between. As DNA, the CDR3 is TGTGCCAGTAGTACCTCCGGGACAGCCAGCGGGTACGAGCAGTACTTC. Protein sequence: CASSTSGTASGYEQYF.

The chain is built from TRBV2 and TRBJ1-4; unclear D gene. CDR1 is SNHLY and CDR2 is FYNNEI in the germline V gene. The ends were cut back, 4 bases at V and 9 bases at J, with 15 bases in the middle. There are 14 residues in the CDR3. The CDR3 DNA reads as TGTGCCAGCAGTGGCCGAGACATACGGAAAAAACTGTTTTTT. It is translated as CASSGRDIRKKLFF.